The rows below give T cell receptor beta chains drawn from one sample of a study of T cell responses to AZD1222 COVID-19 vaccine. Assay used: immunoSEQ multiplex PCR; TCRdb lists only in-frame clones, some missing. The repertoire holds some 180,000 clones, with about 91% as singletons. This material consisted of peripheral blood, taken on day 0 of AZD1222 vaccination. These receptors were obtained from an adult in good health. CDR3s include the opening cysteine and the closing phenylalanine or tryptophan. The D gene is left open where the match is weak. Size is omitted from some rows. Given values are once, few, many or a class for expanded clones.

j_call: TRBJ2-5
v_call: TRBV24-1
d_call: NA
clone_size: NA
cdr3_aa: CATSVGGQETQYF
cdr3_nt: TGTGCCACCAGTGTTGGGGGTCAAGAGACCCAGTACTTC

j_call: TRBJ1-3
v_call: TRBV15
d_call: NA
clone_size: once
cdr3_aa: CATSRGGGPGGNTIYF
cdr3_nt: TGTGCCACCAGCAGAGGTGGGGGGCCTGGAGGAAACACCATATATTTT

j_call: TRBJ1-2
v_call: TRBV30
d_call: NA
clone_size: few
cdr3_aa: CAWRRSREVYRGYTF
cdr3_nt: TGTGCCTGGAGAAGAAGCAGGGAGGTTTACCGTGGCTACACCTTC

j_call: TRBJ2-2
v_call: TRBV7-9
d_call: TRBD1
clone_size: NA
cdr3_aa: CASRPNRGNTGELFF
cdr3_nt: TGTGCCAGCAGACCAAACAGGGGTAACACCGGGGAGCTGTTTTTT

j_call: TRBJ1-1
v_call: TRBV12-3/TRBV12-4
d_call: NA
clone_size: few
cdr3_aa: CASSLDLIGRAFF
cdr3_nt: TGTGCCAGCAGTTTAGACCTCATAGGCCGGGCTTTCTTT

j_call: TRBJ1-2
v_call: TRBV6-1
d_call: NA
clone_size: NA
cdr3_aa: CASSERPKNNYGYTF
cdr3_nt: TGTGCCAGCAGTGAGAGACCCAAGAATAACTATGGCTACACCTTC

j_call: TRBJ1-6
v_call: TRBV11-2
d_call: NA
clone_size: NA
cdr3_aa: CASSLEAANSPLHF
cdr3_nt: TGTGCCAGCAGCTTAGAGGCGGCTAATTCACCCCTCCACTTT

j_call: TRBJ2-3
v_call: TRBV5-6
d_call: TRBD2
clone_size: NA
cdr3_aa: CASSLSAGGRLSDTQYF
cdr3_nt: TGTGCCAGCAGCTTGTCCGCGGGAGGGCGGCTCTCAGATACGCAGTATTTT

j_call: TRBJ2-5
v_call: TRBV6-5
d_call: NA
clone_size: NA
cdr3_aa: CASRPAGGNQETQYF
cdr3_nt: TGTGCCAGCAGACCGGCAGGGGGGAACCAAGAGACCCAGTACTTC

j_call: TRBJ1-3
v_call: TRBV28
d_call: NA
clone_size: once
cdr3_aa: CASSPEFTGNTIYF
cdr3_nt: TGTGCCAGCAGCCCAGAGTTTACCGGAAACACCATATATTTT

j_call: TRBJ2-2
v_call: TRBV9
d_call: NA
clone_size: NA
cdr3_aa: CASSVEQGTGELFF
cdr3_nt: TGTGCCAGCAGCGTAGAACAGGGAACCGGGGAGCTGTTTTTT

j_call: TRBJ1-4
v_call: TRBV27
d_call: NA
clone_size: NA
cdr3_aa: CASSFIGRQNEKLFF
cdr3_nt: TGTGCCAGCAGTTTTATAGGCAGACAAAATGAAAAACTGTTTTTT

j_call: TRBJ1-4
v_call: TRBV9
d_call: NA
clone_size: NA
cdr3_aa: CASSKGGSEKLFF
cdr3_nt: TGTGCCAGCAGCAAAGGGGGGAGTGAAAAACTGTTTTTT

j_call: TRBJ2-1
v_call: TRBV5-5
d_call: TRBD1
clone_size: NA
cdr3_aa: CASTPIRGPYNEQFF
cdr3_nt: TGTGCCAGCACCCCGATAAGGGGGCCCTACAATGAGCAGTTCTTC

j_call: TRBJ2-7
v_call: TRBV3-1/TRBV3-2
d_call: NA
clone_size: NA
cdr3_aa: CASSQDVADYEQYF
cdr3_nt: TGTGCCAGCAGCCAAGACGTTGCCGACTACGAGCAGTACTTC

j_call: TRBJ2-5
v_call: TRBV19
d_call: TRBD2
clone_size: NA
cdr3_aa: CASRGGASGQETQYF
cdr3_nt: TGTGCCAGTAGAGGCGGGGCTAGCGGCCAAGAGACCCAGTACTTC

j_call: TRBJ1-6
v_call: TRBV27
d_call: NA
clone_size: NA
cdr3_aa: CASSLSRRSSYNSPLHF
cdr3_nt: TGTGCCAGCAGTTTATCTCGGAGGAGCTCCTATAATTCACCCCTCCACTTT

j_call: TRBJ2-1
v_call: TRBV6-5
d_call: NA
clone_size: NA
cdr3_aa: CASRNRGSYNEQFF
cdr3_nt: TGTGCCAGCCGTAATAGGGGCTCCTACAATGAGCAGTTCTTC

j_call: TRBJ1-3
v_call: TRBV5-4
d_call: TRBD1
clone_size: NA
cdr3_aa: CASENRGGNTIYF
cdr3_nt: TGTGCCAGCGAAAACAGGGGGGGAAACACCATATATTTT

j_call: TRBJ1-5
v_call: TRBV9
d_call: NA
clone_size: once
cdr3_aa: CASSPQDDLQPQHF
cdr3_nt: TGTGCCAGCAGCCCCCAGGATGACTTGCAGCCCCAGCATTTT

j_call: TRBJ2-5
v_call: TRBV30
d_call: NA
clone_size: NA
cdr3_aa: CARTAGLGETQYF
cdr3_nt: TGTGCCCGGACAGCCGGACTAGGGGAGACCCAGTACTTC

j_call: TRBJ2-3
v_call: TRBV28
d_call: NA
clone_size: NA
cdr3_aa: CASSRQGRGTDTQYF
cdr3_nt: TGTGCCAGCAGTCGCCAGGGGAGGGGCACAGATACGCAGTATTTT

j_call: TRBJ2-5
v_call: TRBV3-1/TRBV3-2
d_call: NA
clone_size: NA
cdr3_aa: CASSRKEETQYF
cdr3_nt: TGTGCCAGCAGCCGGAAAGAGGAGACCCAGTACTTC

j_call: TRBJ2-7
v_call: TRBV28
d_call: TRBD1
clone_size: NA
cdr3_aa: CASRRGQNSYEQYF
cdr3_nt: TGTGCCAGCCGAAGGGGGCAAAACTCCTACGAGCAGTACTTC

j_call: TRBJ1-6
v_call: TRBV20-1
d_call: NA
clone_size: NA
cdr3_aa: CSASRGGGGSSPLHF
cdr3_nt: TGCAGTGCTAGTAGAGGAGGGGGGGGGAGTTCACCCCTCCACTTT

j_call: TRBJ1-2
v_call: TRBV5-8
d_call: TRBD1
clone_size: NA
cdr3_aa: CASSFKGQGYGYTF
cdr3_nt: TGTGCCAGCAGCTTTAAAGGACAGGGGTATGGCTACACCTTC

j_call: TRBJ2-7
v_call: TRBV21-1
d_call: NA
clone_size: once
cdr3_aa: CASSKNGLGRDEQYF
cdr3_nt: TGTGCCAGCAGCAAAAACGGTCTGGGCAGGGACGAGCAGTACTTC

j_call: TRBJ2-7
v_call: TRBV28
d_call: TRBD2
clone_size: NA
cdr3_aa: CASRTSGFSYEQYF
cdr3_nt: TGTGCCAGCAGAACTAGCGGGTTCTCCTACGAGCAGTACTTC

j_call: TRBJ2-1
v_call: TRBV4-2
d_call: NA
clone_size: NA
cdr3_aa: CASSQERTDFYNEQFF
cdr3_nt: TGTGCCAGCAGCCAAGAGCGGACGGACTTCTACAATGAGCAGTTCTTC